This TCR beta chain derives from a study of cytomegalovirus exposure and HLA in healthy donors. The PCR made use of 60 Vbeta and 13 Jbeta primers. Libraries were prepared by immunoSEQ multiplex PCR; TCRdb keeps only in-frame clonotypes and omits some of them. The profile shows some 130,000 clones, 66% of them singletons. The germline CDR1 and CDR2 sequences are SGHVS and FNYEAQ. V was trimmed by 2 bases and J by 5 bases, leaving 18 bases between them. CDR3 length: 16 residues. Sequenced: PBMCs. The clonotype comes from a human donor in good health. This rearrangement joins TRBV7-6 to TRBJ1-1; D perhaps matches TRBD1 (6 bases). The DNA of the CDR3 is TGTGCCAGCAGCTTAACAGAACAGGGAGTAGGAACTGAAGCTTTCTTT. This encodes CASSLTEQGVGTEAFF.